This paragraph reports one T cell receptor (beta chain). The data were obtained in a study of cytomegalovirus exposure and HLA in healthy donors. Primers: 60 Vbeta forward and 13 Jbeta reverse. The protocol was immunoSEQ multiplex PCR, while the TCRdb copy is restricted to in-frame clones and leaves out a portion. The sample includes some 210,000 clones, around 73% of them seen just once. This CDR3 is 16 amino acids long. Trimming cost V 3 bases and J 4 bases, with 18 bases left between them. Germline V gene data show CDR1 as SNHLY and CDR2 as FYNNEI. The V call is TRBV2, the J call TRBJ2-5; tentatively, D is TRBD2 (6 bases). Sequenced sample: PBMCs. The receptor was isolated from a male donor in good health and CMV-seronegative. The CDR3 reads CASSDPRALGGETQYF. CDR3 DNA sequence: TGTGCCAGCAGTGACCCCAGGGCTCTGGGGGGAGAGACCCAGTACTTC.